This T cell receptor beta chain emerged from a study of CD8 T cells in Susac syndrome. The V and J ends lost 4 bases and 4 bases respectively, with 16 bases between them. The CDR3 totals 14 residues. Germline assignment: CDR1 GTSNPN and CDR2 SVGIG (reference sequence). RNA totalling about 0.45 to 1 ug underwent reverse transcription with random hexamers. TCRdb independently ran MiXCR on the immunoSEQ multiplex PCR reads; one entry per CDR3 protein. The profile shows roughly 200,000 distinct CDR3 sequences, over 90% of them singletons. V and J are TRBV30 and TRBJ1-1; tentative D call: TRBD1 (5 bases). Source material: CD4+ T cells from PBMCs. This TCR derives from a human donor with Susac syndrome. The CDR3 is CAWTRQSRGTEAFF. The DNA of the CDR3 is TGTGCCTGGACACGACAGAGCCGGGGCACTGAAGCTTTCTTT.